The sequence of this T cell receptor (beta chain) was determined in a study of early T cells in non-severe SARS-CoV-2 infection. Study information: Sequencing input comprised bulk RNA from unsorted whole blood; chain pairing was not available.

V shed 0 bases and J shed 4 bases, with 10 bases lying between them. Germline loops: CDR1 SGDLS, CDR2 YYNGEE. The CDR3 extends over 14 amino acids. Unique molecular identifiers were attached to individual cDNA molecules. TCRdb re-analysed the 5' RACE reads in MiXCR, keeping a single row per CDR3 protein. The data contain around 60,000 distinct CDR3 sequences, about 13% of them singletons. Ten or more counts support this clonotype. The sequenced sample consisted of whole blood. The chain links TRBV9 to TRBJ1-1; unclear D gene. The clonotype was recovered from an adult who was a healthcare worker with PCR-confirmed SARS-CoV-2 infection or an uninfected control (not recorded which). CDR3 loop: CASSVDSWSTEAFF. CDR3 in DNA: TGTGCCAGCAGCGTAGATTCTTGGTCCACTGAAGCTTTCTTT.